A selection of T cell receptor beta chains follows, all from one sample in a study of shared clonotypes between healthy human individuals. TCRdb keeps only in-frame clones here, not all; method: immunoSEQ multiplex PCR. The sample includes about 2.4 million clones, more than 90% of them seen just once. Material for sequencing was naive CD4+ T cells sorted from blood. The receptors stem from a man between 18 and 29 years old in good health. Both conserved end residues are trimmed from each CDR3.

cdr3_aa cdr3_length v_call
ASSYSTQGNYGYT 13 TRBV6-5
ASSPTGDTLAKNIQY 15 TRBV7-6
ASSLAGQISGANVLT 15 TRBV7-2
ASSPSGLTDTQY 12 TRBV7-3
ASTSTGNGPYEQY 13 TRBV5-4
ASRASGSPREYEQF 14 TRBV6-6
SVGTGRHQPQH 11 TRBV29-1
ASSIPGQVYGYT 12 TRBV19
ASSVGGSWETQY 12 TRBV9
ASSYGGLGGEQF 12 TRBV6-5
ASSAVNSPLH 10 TRBV2
ASSQDRTGGPSDTQY 15 TRBV4-1
SVVRTGLNTEAF 12 TRBV29-1
ASSLDASGAPAQF 13 TRBV5-1
ASGRDGLNTEAF 12 TRBV12-5
ASSDRGGANTEAF 13 TRBV4-1
AINTANYGYT 10 TRBV10-3
ASSTYRSSYNEQF 13 TRBV7-2
ASSVQGSSTDTQY 13 TRBV9
ASSLLPIQREKLF 13 TRBV11-2
ASTSGTGREY 10 TRBV4-2
ASIARDRVFYEQY 13 TRBV28
ASSARDQHSNQPQH 14 TRBV2
ASSSPTGPAYEQY 13 TRBV5-4
ASSLEDAGGYEQY 13 TRBV11-2
ASKPEGLGTLGEQY 14 TRBV19
ASSPPAGGANEQF 13 TRBV11-2
ASSYPKGGGYGYT 13 TRBV6-6
ASSEMGRGPGETQY 14 TRBV25-1
AVKLRGTANQPQH 13 TRBV6-1
ASTGPGVGTGELF 13 TRBV28
ASTSWGLGYEQY 12 TRBV6-6
ASSSRDSLFSGANVLT 16 TRBV7-2
ASRTGAQNTEAF 12 TRBV5-1